These 23 T cell receptor beta chains originate from one sample sequenced in a study of Tregs in tolerant kidney transplant recipients. Produced via immunoSEQ multiplex PCR; TCRdb's table is partial and in-frame only. The table shows 60,000 or so clones, with approximately 85% occurring only once. The specimen was Tregs from blood, collected before the transplant. The receptors were sampled from a human donor who received a combined kidney and bone marrow transplant.

The genes are TRBV10-3 and TRBJ2-7, with 8 bases identical to TRBD1. CDR3 size: 16 residues. The V segment lost 7 bases and the J segment 3 bases; nucleotides outside the gene matches: 14. Germline lookup yields CDR1 ENHRY and CDR2 SYGVKD. CDR3 region: CAIMGQGARLGYEQYF. In nucleotides, the CDR3 is TGTGCCATCATGGGCCAGGGGGCCCGCCTTGGCTACGAGCAGTACTTC.

This chain connects TRBV12-5 to TRBJ1-1, with D possibly matching TRBD1 (5 bases). Trimming removed 1 base from V and 4 bases from J, with 19 bases in between. In germline, CDR1 is LGHNT, CDR2 FRNRAP. There are 17 residues in the CDR3. CDR3 DNA sequence: TGTGCTAGTGGTTTGGAGGAGTATGGGGGGATGGTCACTGAAGCTTTCTTT. Translating it yields CASGLEEYGGMVTEAFF.

V gene TRBV7-9 combines with J gene TRBJ1-2; a weak D match, TRBD1 (6 bases). This CDR3 contains 12 residues. CDR1 and CDR2 from the germline V gene are SEHNR and FQNEAQ (reference sequence). Trimming cost V 4 bases and J 5 bases, with 8 bases left between them. The CDR3 nucleotides read TGTGCCAGCAGCTCCAGGGGTTATGGCTACACCTTC. It is translated as CASSSRGYGYTF.

The table lists this clone with a few counts. This chain links TRBV18 with TRBJ2-5, with D perhaps matching TRBD2 (5 bases). Germline CDR1 KGHSH, CDR2 LQKENI. The germline V and J ends were trimmed by 4 bases and 5 bases, with 11 bases remaining between them. The CDR3 runs to 13 residues. The CDR3: CASSHAGYETQYF. In DNA, the CDR3 is TGTGCCAGCTCACACGCGGGCTACGAGACCCAGTACTTC.

V and J are TRBV19 and TRBJ2-1; 9 bases align to TRBD1. The CDR3 consists of 15 residues. Per germline, CDR1 LNHDA and CDR2 SQIVND (reference sequence). Trimming at V came to 4 bases and at J to 2 bases, leaving 3 bases not matched to a gene. The CDR3 loop reads CASSRTGVAYNEQFF. The CDR3 coding sequence is TGTGCCAGTAGTAGGACAGGGGTCGCCTACAATGAGCAGTTCTTC.

The rearrangement uses TRBV4-2 and TRBJ1-2; a weak D match, TRBD1 (5 bases). The CDR3 covers 17 residues. Trimming took 4 bases from V and 0 from J, leaving 18 bases between them. In germline, CDR1 is LGHNA, CDR2 YNFKEQ. The CDR3 DNA sequence: TGTGCCAGCAGCCGGGGGGTTTTGAGGACGGCTAACTATGGCTACACCTTC. It yields the protein CASSRGVLRTANYGYTF.

This chain links TRBV27 with TRBJ1-2; D remains unclear. The CDR3 runs 17 residues. Germline CDR1 reads MNHEY; CDR2 reads SMNVEV (reference sequence). Deletions cut 0 bases from V and 1 base from J, with 15 bases between. The CDR3 region is CASSLSPARADNYGYTF. The CDR3 bases are TGTGCCAGCAGTTTATCACCCGCTCGAGCAGATAACTATGGCTACACCTTC.

The rearrangement joins TRBV19 to TRBJ1-5, with D unresolved. CDR3 length: 16 residues. Germline CDR1 LNHDA, CDR2 SQIVND (reference sequence). The V end lost 5 bases, the J end lost 3 bases, and 17 bases lay between the germline ends. Here the CDR3 DNA reads TGTGCCAGTAGTCCACCAGAAGTGAAGTACAATCAGCCCCAGCATTTT. Translated: CASSPPEVKYNQPQHF.

V gene TRBV5-1 combines with J gene TRBJ2-5; 11 nucleotides match TRBD1. V lost 0 bases and J lost 5; bases outside the gene matches: 3. Germline CDR1 SGHRS, CDR2 YFSETQ. CDR3 size: 15 residues. CDR3 sequence reads: CASSLGTGGTETQYF. CDR3 DNA sequence: TGCGCCAGCAGCTTGGGGACAGGGGGCACGGAGACCCAGTACTTC.

The CDR3 DNA is TGCGCCAGCAGCCATACAGCGGAAACCGGGGAGCTGTTTTTT. Translating it yields CASSHTAETGELFF. This chain links TRBV4-3 with TRBJ2-2, with a tentative D call TRBD2 (5 bases). The CDR3 spans 14 residues. With 3 bases removed from V and 5 bases from J, the gap between germline ends came to 10 bases. Germline assignment: CDR1 LGHNA and CDR2 YSLEER.

The chain recombines TRBV2 with TRBJ1-5; perhaps TRBD1 as D (6 bases). Deletions cut 6 bases from V and 8 bases from J, with 17 bases between. Germline assignment: CDR1 SNHLY and CDR2 FYNNEI. This CDR3 spans 14 amino acids. CDR3 DNA: TGTGCCAGCAGGGGGAGCAGGGGCGGGGAGCCCCAGCATTTT. This encodes CASRGSRGGEPQHF.

V gene TRBV5-5 combines with J gene TRBJ2-4, with D maybe TRBD2 (6 bases). V lost 4 bases, J lost 9 bases, and 26 bases lay in between. The germline V gene encodes CDR1 SGHKS and CDR2 YYEKEE (reference sequence). The CDR3 covers 17 residues. CDR3 DNA: TGTGCCAGCAGCGATACCGGGACGGGCTTCAACGGGGGCATTCAGTACTTC. It yields the protein CASSDTGTGFNGGIQYF.

This sequence joins TRBV6-5 and TRBJ1-2, with D unresolved. The germline CDR1 and CDR2 sequences are MNHEY and SVGAGI. CDR3 length: 12 amino acids. With 6 bases removed from V and 7 bases from J, the gap between germline ends came to 12 bases. Here the CDR3 DNA reads TGTGCCAGCAGCCCAGGATCGGGTGGCTACACCTTC. Translation gives CASSPGSGGYTF.

The chain couples TRBV19 to TRBJ1-3; a possible D gene is TRBD1 (6 bases). The CDR3 extends over 17 amino acids. Germline V CDR1 and CDR2: LNHDA, SQIVND (reference sequence). The germline V and J ends were trimmed by 8 bases and 4 bases, with 24 bases remaining between them. The CDR3 DNA reads TGTGCCAGTCGACAATGGGACCGGGACAAAAAAGGAAACACCATATATTTT. Amino acids: CASRQWDRDKKGNTIYF.

This sequence joins TRBV4-1 and TRBJ1-2; D not certain. The CDR3 has 13 amino acids. Germline values: CDR1 MGHRA, CDR2 YSYEKL. Trimming shortened V by 4 bases and J by 4 bases, and 10 bases separated the two germline ends. CDR3 DNA: TGCGCCAGCAGCCCTACCAAGCGCTATGGCTACACCTTC. Residues: CASSPTKRYGYTF.

J is TRBJ1-3 and V is TRBV5-1, with 7 bases aligning to TRBD1. CDR1 SGHRS and CDR2 YFSETQ come from the germline V gene. This CDR3 contains 15 residues. J was trimmed by 6 bases and V by 4 bases; bases with no gene match: 10. The CDR3 sequence: CASSITGQLENTIYF. The CDR3 DNA reads TGCGCCAGCAGCATTACGGGACAGTTGGAAAACACCATATATTTT.

The chain couples TRBV7-2 to TRBJ1-1; TRBD1 agrees at 7 bases. The CDR3 is made up of 12 amino acids. The germline gives CDR1 SGHTA, CDR2 FQGNSA. The V gene end was trimmed by 3 bases and the J gene end by 7 bases; junction bases not matched to a gene: 2. DNA of the CDR3: TGTGCCAGCAGCTTGGGACAGATTGAAGCTTTCTTT. Protein product: CASSLGQIEAFF.

V is TRBV19 and J is TRBJ2-3, with TRBD2 matching 11 bases. This CDR3 spans 17 amino acids. Germline CDR1 LNHDA, CDR2 SQIVND (reference sequence). J gave up 3 bases and V 5 bases, and 10 bases lay outside the gene matches. The DNA for the CDR3 is TGTGCCAGTAGTCCCCGACTAGCGGGGTTCGGTACAGATACGCAGTATTTT. It encodes CASSPRLAGFGTDTQYF. The full variable domain, rest sourced from reference TRBV19 and TRBJ2-3, is DGGITQSPKYLFRKEGQNVTLSCEQNLNHDAMYWYRQDPGQGLRLIYYSQIVNDFQKGDIAEGYSVSREKKESFPLTVTSAQKNPTAFYLCASSPRLAGFGTDTQYFGPGTRLTVL.

The chain recombines TRBV9 with TRBJ2-2, with 8 bases matching TRBD2. The junction had 6 bases not matched to a gene; V was cut back by 4 bases and J by 4 bases. From germline, CDR1 is SGDLS and CDR2 YYNGEE. The CDR3 loop spans 15 amino acids. The CDR3: CASSLGLAGTGELFF. The CDR3 nucleotides are TGTGCCAGCAGCCTTGGACTAGCTGGCACCGGGGAGCTGTTTTTT.

The chain uses TRBV15 and TRBJ2-3, with no clear D. Germline CDR1 and CDR2: LNHNV and YYDKDF (reference sequence). The CDR3 runs 20 residues. With 1 base removed from V and 0 bases from J, the gap between germline ends came to 23 bases. CDR3 sequence (DNA): TGTGCCACCAGCAGAGTCCCCCCTATCCGTACACGTTCTAGCACAGATACGCAGTATTTT. Its translation is CATSRVPPIRTRSSTDTQYF.

This chain uses TRBV6-1 with TRBJ2-7; 10 bases agree with TRBD1. The germline gives CDR1 MNHNS, CDR2 SASEGT. The CDR3 loop spans 13 amino acids. J gave up 4 bases and V 8 bases, and 5 bases lay outside the gene matches. CDR3 in amino acids: CASRQGARYEQYF. The CDR3 region has the DNA TGTGCCAGCCGACAGGGGGCGAGGTACGAGCAGTACTTC.

The rearrangement joins TRBV5-4 to TRBJ1-2, with 9 bases lining up with TRBD1. This CDR3 is built from 15 residues. Germline V gene sequence: CDR1 SGHNT, CDR2 YYREEE (reference sequence). J gave up 4 bases and V 0 bases, and 4 bases lay outside the gene matches. The CDR3 is CASSLATGGSYGYTF. CDR3 bases: TGTGCCAGCAGCTTGGCGACAGGGGGAAGCTATGGCTACACCTTC.

The chain carries TRBV19 and TRBJ2-6; D gene uncertain. This CDR3 is 14 amino acids long. Germline V gene lookup returns CDR1 LNHDA and CDR2 SQIVND (reference sequence). V lost 6 bases and J lost 0, with 6 bases in between. The CDR3 DNA reads TGTGCCAGTAGCCCCCCCTCTGGGGCCAACGTCCTGACTTTC. Amino acids: CASSPPSGANVLTF.